This entry lists 21 T cell receptor beta chains sequenced from one sample in a study of response to subunit inactivated influenza vaccine (dated by TCRdb to between 2017 and 2018). The library was produced with RT-PCR. The reads were generated on an Illumina HiSeq 2500. TCRdb ran its own pipeline on the public reads, namely fastp trimming at Q25 and MiXCR clone calling, and kept in-frame beta chains. Entries that share a CDR3 protein sequence are merged under the most common genes and DNA. This sample is represented by around 320,000 distinct CDR3 sequences; roughly 20% of them were singletons. The ten largest clones represent 10% of the sample. Source: PBMCs from blood, taken around 22 months after vaccination. The receptors were gathered from a man aged 45-69 years who received an inactivated influenza vaccine. Donor details come from another sample of the same person, matched by shared clones.

The rearrangement uses TRBV11-2 and TRBJ2-1; D unresolved. The CDR3 runs to 14 residues. The germline gives CDR1 SGHAT, CDR2 FQNNGV. The germline V and J ends were trimmed by 0 bases and 5 bases, with 8 bases remaining between them. CDR3 residues: CASSLDRANNEQFF. As DNA, the CDR3 is TGTGCCAGCAGCTTAGATCGGGCTAACAATGAGCAGTTCTTC.

The V call is TRBV7-8, the J call TRBJ1-1; 8 bases are shared with TRBD1. This CDR3 comprises 15 residues. Per the germline V gene, CDR1 is SGHVS and CDR2 is FQNEAQ. The V gene end was trimmed by 3 bases and the J gene end by 3 bases; junction bases not matched to a gene: 6. The chain's CDR3 is CASSLYRGGDTEAFF. The CDR3 nucleotides read TGTGCCAGCAGCTTGTACAGGGGGGGTGACACTGAAGCTTTCTTT.

The V call is TRBV27, the J call TRBJ2-1; no definite D call. Trimming removed 1 base from V and 5 bases from J, with 9 bases in between. The CDR3 loop spans 14 amino acids. In germline, CDR1 is MNHEY, CDR2 SMNVEV (reference sequence). CDR3 DNA sequence: TGTGCCAGCAGTTTATGGGCTGGAAACAATGAGCAGTTCTTC. It translates to CASSLWAGNNEQFF.

This clonotype appeared once. The chain is built from TRBV12-3 or TRBV12-4 and TRBJ2-5, with D perhaps TRBD1 (6 bases). V lost 6 bases, J lost 0 bases, and 14 bases lay in between. The CDR3 has 15 residues. The CDR3 DNA reads TGTGCCAGCAGCCCAACCGACAGGAACCAAGAGACCCAGTACTTC. It encodes CASSPTDRNQETQYF.

This clonotype appeared a few times. The V and J genes are TRBV28 and TRBJ1-5; D is perhaps TRBD1 (6 bases). Germline lookup yields CDR1 MDHEN and CDR2 SYDVKM. V lost 6 bases, J lost 5 bases, and 17 bases lay in between. The CDR3 contains 15 residues. CDR3 sequence reads: CASSFLGAQDQPQHF. The CDR3 DNA sequence: TGTGCCAGCAGCTTCTTGGGGGCGCAAGATCAGCCCCAGCATTTT. The full variable domain, rest sourced from reference TRBV28 and TRBJ1-5, is DVKVTQSSRYLVKRTGEKVFLECVQDMDHENMFWYRQDPGLGLRLIYFSYDVKMKEKGDIPEGYSVSREKKERFSLILESASTNQTSMYLCASSFLGAQDQPQHFGDGTRLSIL.

This clonotype has a count of ten or more. The rearrangement links TRBV2 to TRBJ1-5; 7 positions match TRBD1. With 6 bases clipped from V and 1 base from J, the junction kept 6 bases outside the gene matches. The CDR3 contains 15 residues. CDR1 and CDR2 (germline): SNHLY, FYNNEI. For the CDR3, the DNA is TGTGCCAGCAGAATTGGGACAGCGAGCAATCAGCCCCAGCATTTT. Protein product: CASRIGTASNQPQHF.

The chain is built from TRBV20-1 and TRBJ2-3, with D tentatively TRBD2 (5 bases). This CDR3 contains 17 residues. With 4 bases removed from V and 0 bases from J, the gap between germline ends came to 20 bases. Per the germline V gene, CDR1 is DFQATT and CDR2 is SNEGSKA (reference sequence). The CDR3: CSATPRGSGLSTDTQYF. CDR3 bases: TGCAGTGCTACCCCAAGAGGCAGCGGACTCAGCACAGATACGCAGTATTTT.

This clonotype has only a few counts. The V gene is TRBV12-3 or TRBV12-4, the J gene TRBJ2-1; TRBD1 aligns across 8 bases. With V trimmed by 0 bases and J by 4 bases, 5 bases remained unmatched. The CDR3 is 16 amino acids. Written as DNA, the CDR3 is TGTGCCAGCAGTTTAGCAGGGACAGGTTATTACAATGAGCAGTTCTTC. Residues: CASSLAGTGYYNEQFF.

In this sample, this clonotype turned up a few times. The chain couples TRBV7-3 to TRBJ2-6; a possible D gene is TRBD1 (6 bases). The V end lost 5 bases, the J end lost 1 base, and 15 bases lay between the germline ends. The CDR3 is 17 residues long. Germline lookup yields CDR1 SGHTA and CDR2 FQGTGA. The CDR3 sequence: CASSPPDSLSGANVLTF. The CDR3 DNA is TGTGCCAGCAGCCCCCCGGACAGCCTTTCTGGGGCCAACGTCCTGACTTTC.

This clonotype was counted only a few times. V and J are TRBV12-3 or TRBV12-4 and TRBJ2-7, with D perhaps TRBD1 or TRBD2 (6 bases each). The CDR3 totals 12 residues. The germline V and J ends were trimmed by 7 bases and 2 bases, with 9 bases remaining between them. CDR3 sequence (DNA): TGTGCCAGCACCCGGGGGCCCTACGAGCAGTACTTC. Its translation is CASTRGPYEQYF.

This clonotype was counted between two and nine times. The chain has TRBV29-1 and TRBJ2-5, with 11 bases that match TRBD1. After removal of 7 bases from V and 5 bases from J, the junction contained 12 bases not matched to a gene. Germline CDR1 SQVTM, CDR2 ANQGSEA. CDR3 length: 15 residues. DNA for the CDR3: TGCAGCGCCGGACTAGGGACAGGGGGTCAGGAGACCCAGTACTTC. Its protein is CSAGLGTGGQETQYF. The full variable domain, in which reference TRBV29-1 and TRBJ2-5 provide the parts outside the CDR3, is SAVISQKPSRDICQRGTSLTIQCQVDSQVTMMFWYRQQPGQSLTLIATANQGSEATYESGFVIDKFPISRPNLTFSTLTVSNMSPEDSSIYLCSAGLGTGGQETQYFGPGTRLLVL.

The rearrangement links TRBV28 to TRBJ1-6, with TRBD1 matching over 7 bases. The CDR3 loop spans 13 amino acids. V dropped 8 bases and J dropped 15; count of bases not matched to a gene: 13. Germline V gene lookup returns CDR1 MDHEN and CDR2 SYDVKM. The CDR3 here is CASRRTGDIGLHF. The DNA for the CDR3 is TGTGCCAGCCGGAGGACAGGAGACATAGGCCTCCACTTT.

The sample holds a few counts of this clonotype. This chain joins TRBV5-4 and TRBJ1-6; 8 bases are shared with TRBD1. The CDR3 is made up of 16 amino acids. CDR1 is SGHNT, CDR2 YYREEE, per germline (reference sequence). Germline trimming cut 0 bases from V and 6 bases from J; bases unmatched to any gene: 5. The CDR3 sequence is CASSLGGTGVNSPLHF. Here the CDR3 DNA reads TGTGCCAGCAGCTTGGGAGGGACAGGAGTTAATTCACCCCTCCACTTT.

This clonotype was counted once. The chain links TRBV12-3 or TRBV12-4 to TRBJ2-7, with 7 bases that match TRBD1. This CDR3 comprises 14 residues. The V segment lost 5 bases and the J segment 4 bases; nucleotides outside the gene matches: 8. CDR3 region: CASSPTTGMYEQYF. The CDR3 region has the DNA TGTGCCAGCAGTCCGACGACAGGGATGTACGAGCAGTACTTC.

The chain is built from TRBV9 and TRBJ2-3; D not resolved. The germline V gene has CDR1 SGDLS and CDR2 YYNGEE. Trimming removed 4 bases from V and 6 bases from J, with 12 bases in between. The CDR3 loop spans 13 amino acids. The CDR3 here is CASSPSPKDTQYF. DNA for the CDR3: TGTGCCAGCAGCCCCAGTCCGAAGGATACGCAGTATTTT. Drawing the rest from reference TRBV9 and TRBJ2-3, the complete variable domain is DSGVTQTPKHLITATGQRVTLRCSPRSGDLSVYWYQQSLDQGLQFLIQYYNGEERAKGNILERFSAQQFPDLHSELNLSSLELGDSALYFCASSPSPKDTQYFGPGTRLTVL.

This sequence joins TRBV10-3 and TRBJ1-1, with 9 bases fitting TRBD1. V trimming: 6 bases; J trimming: 5 bases; junction bases outside the gene matches: 7. CDR1 and CDR2 from the germline V gene are ENHRY and SYGVKD. The CDR3 runs 14 residues. CDR3 nucleotides: TGTGCCATCAGGAAGGACAGGGGTGGGACTGAAGCTTTCTTT. Protein sequence: CAIRKDRGGTEAFF.

The chain joins TRBV3-1 to TRBJ2-7, with TRBD1 matching over 8 bases. Trimming cost V 7 bases and J 3 bases; bases outside gene matches: 14. This CDR3 has 16 residues. CDR1 and CDR2 from the germline V gene are LGHDT and YNNKEL (reference sequence). In DNA form, the CDR3 reads TGTGCCAGCACCCCAACCGTTGGACAGGGCTTCTACGAGCAGTACTTC. Translated: CASTPTVGQGFYEQYF.

This chain links TRBV7-3 with TRBJ2-2; 13 positions match TRBD2. V gave up 5 bases and J gave up 6 bases; unmatched junction bases: 6. Germline V CDR1 and CDR2: SGHTA, FQGTGA. This CDR3 is built from 16 residues. Here the CDR3 reads CASSPTSGRVPGELFF. The CDR3 region has the DNA TGTGCCAGCAGCCCTACTAGCGGGAGGGTACCCGGGGAGCTGTTTTTT.

This clonotype was recorded a few times. The chain uses TRBV6-5 and TRBJ2-5; TRBD2 agrees at 13 bases. Germline CDR1 reads MNHEY; CDR2 reads SVGAGI. There are 17 residues in the CDR3. J lost 10 bases, V lost 2 bases, and 13 bases had no gene match. CDR3 amino acids: CASSYHLRTSGRVNQYF. The CDR3, as DNA: TGTGCCAGCAGTTACCACCTAAGAACTAGCGGGAGGGTAAACCAGTACTTC.

The sample holds a few counts of this clonotype. The gene calls are TRBV20-1 and TRBJ1-4; D is ambiguous. Germline loops: CDR1 DFQATT, CDR2 SNEGSKA (reference sequence). This CDR3 comprises 11 residues. The V gene lost 1 base and the J gene lost 14 bases, with 11 bases spanning the gap. The CDR3 DNA reads TGCAGTGCTAGAGGCGAGGTACAGCTGTTTTTT. Amino acids: CSARGEVQLFF.

Regarding this clonotype: No conserved phenylalanine or tryptophan ends this CDR3, so it is likely a read error. This chain joins TRBV5-1 and TRBJ2-1; 9 nucleotides align to TRBD1. Germline V gives CDR1 SGHRS, CDR2 YFSETQ. The CDR3 covers 16 residues. The V and J ends lost 5 bases and 0 bases, in that order; junction bases with no gene match: 6. CDR3 in amino acids: CASRRTGVSSYNEQFI. The CDR3 DNA is TGCGCCAGCAGACGGACAGGGGTTAGCTCCTACAATGAGCAGTTCATC.